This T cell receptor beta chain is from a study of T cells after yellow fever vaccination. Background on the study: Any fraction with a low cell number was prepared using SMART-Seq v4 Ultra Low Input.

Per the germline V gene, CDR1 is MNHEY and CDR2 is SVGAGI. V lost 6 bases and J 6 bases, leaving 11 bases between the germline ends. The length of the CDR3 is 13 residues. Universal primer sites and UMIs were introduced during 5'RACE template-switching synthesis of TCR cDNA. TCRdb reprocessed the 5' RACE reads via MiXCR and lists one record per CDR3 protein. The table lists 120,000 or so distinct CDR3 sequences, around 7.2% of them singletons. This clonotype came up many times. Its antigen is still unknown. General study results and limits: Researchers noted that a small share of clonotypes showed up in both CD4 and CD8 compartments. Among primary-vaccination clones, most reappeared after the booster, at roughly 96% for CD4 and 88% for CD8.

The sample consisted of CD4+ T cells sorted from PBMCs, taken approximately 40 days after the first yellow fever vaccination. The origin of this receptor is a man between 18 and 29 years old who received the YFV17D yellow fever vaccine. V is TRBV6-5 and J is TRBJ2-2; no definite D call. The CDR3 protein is CASRSGGAGELFF. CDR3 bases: TGTGCCAGCAGGTCGGGTGGAGCCGGGGAGCTGTTTTTT.